These 17 T cell receptor beta chains came from one sample sequenced in a study of blood T cell repertoires in COVID-19 (dated by TCRdb to the early 2020s). The library was built by means of the immunoSEQ multiplex PCR assay. TCRdb mirrors the immuneACCESS table, restricted to in-frame sequences. Some clones are absent from its copies; in checked studies, under half trace to an unresolved V gene, and the reason for the others is unknown. The sample profile shows about 73,000 clones; 75% to 85% of them were found once. The biggest ten clones account for roughly 22% of the sample. The sequencing sample was made of peripheral blood. The receptors here all came from a woman aged 65 to 85 with acute or convalescent COVID-19.

There are a few counts of this clone. This chain joins TRBV5-1 and TRBJ2-7; TRBD1 agrees at 10 bases. The germline V gene encodes CDR1 SGHRS and CDR2 YFSETQ. V lost 4 bases, J lost 2 bases, and 6 bases stayed unmatched. CDR3 length equals 15 residues. The CDR3 spells CASSVGQGDTYEQYF. The CDR3 DNA sequence: TGCGCCAGCAGCGTAGGACAGGGGGATACCTACGAGCAGTACTTC.

The chain links TRBV9 to TRBJ1-2; TRBD1 matches at 10 bases. The ends lost 4 bases at V and 2 bases at J; junction bases unmatched: 5. The germline V gene has CDR1 SGDLS and CDR2 YYNGEE. There are 15 residues in the CDR3. The CDR3 DNA sequence: TGTGCCAGCAGCCCGGGACAGGGGATAAACTATGGCTACACCTTC. Translated: CASSPGQGINYGYTF.

V and J are TRBV19 and TRBJ2-5; TRBD1 aligns across 8 bases. The CDR3 runs to 14 residues. Trimming at V came to 5 bases and at J to 7 bases, leaving 9 bases not matched to a gene. Germline assignment: CDR1 LNHDA and CDR2 SQIVND (reference sequence). This CDR3 reads CASSPDRGPGTQYF. The CDR3 bases are TGTGCCAGTAGTCCCGACAGGGGCCCCGGGACCCAGTACTTC.

The chain recombines TRBV5-1 with TRBJ1-3; maybe TRBD1 (5 bases). Trimming took off 0 bases at V and 0 bases at J, with 10 bases between the two ends. Looked up from germline, CDR1 is SGHRS and CDR2 is YFSETQ. This CDR3 is built from 16 residues. CDR3 DNA: TGCGCCAGCAGCTTGGCCTGGGGCAACTCTGGAAACACCATATATTTT. Translation gives CASSLAWGNSGNTIYF.

This clone was recorded only once. This chain links TRBV13 with TRBJ2-7, with D unclear. Germline V gene lookup returns CDR1 PRHDT and CDR2 FYEKMQ (reference sequence). There are 14 residues in the CDR3. V lost 2 bases and J lost 0, with 8 bases in between. The CDR3 DNA follows: TGTGCCAGCAGCTTAAAGATGAGCTCCTACGAGCAGTACTTC. It specifies CASSLKMSSYEQYF.

The J gene is TRBJ2-5, the V gene TRBV14, with 10 positions matching TRBD2. Losses at the gene ends were 4 bases for V and 5 bases for J; bases not matched to a gene: 10. The CDR3 has 16 amino acids. Germline assignment: CDR1 SGHDN and CDR2 FVKESK. CDR3 region: CASSRQAGGPWETQYF. The CDR3 region has the DNA TGTGCCAGCAGCCGCCAAGCGGGAGGGCCCTGGGAGACCCAGTACTTC.

This chain connects TRBV5-6 to TRBJ2-7; 7 bases fit TRBD1. The V gene end was trimmed by 2 bases and the J gene end by 1 base; junction bases not matched to a gene: 6. The CDR3 has 15 residues. Germline-derived CDR1 and CDR2 are SGHDT and YYEEEE. The CDR3 is CASSLDRAYSYEQYF. In nucleotides, the CDR3 is TGTGCCAGCAGCTTAGACAGGGCTTATTCCTACGAGCAGTACTTC. The full variable domain, rest sourced from reference TRBV5-6 and TRBJ2-7, is DAGVTQSPTHLIKTRGQQVTLRCSPKSGHDTVSWYQQALGQGPQFIFQYYEEEERQRGNFPDRFSGHQFPNYSSELNVNALLLGDSALYLCASSLDRAYSYEQYFGPGTRLTVT.

This chain joins TRBV4-1 and TRBJ1-1, with D possibly TRBD1 on 6 matching bases. CDR3 length equals 15 residues. Germline-derived CDR1 and CDR2 are MGHRA and YSYEKL. Trimming removed 1 base at V and 3 bases at J, with 12 bases between. The CDR3 loop reads CASSQAGEGYTEAFF. The CDR3 nucleotides are TGCGCCAGCAGCCAAGCAGGGGAGGGGTACACTGAAGCTTTCTTT.

The chain combines TRBV2 with TRBJ2-7; maybe TRBD1 (6 bases). This CDR3 is 14 amino acids long. CDR1 and CDR2 from the germline V gene are SNHLY and FYNNEI. Deletions cut 3 bases from V and 4 bases from J, with 13 bases between. DNA for the CDR3: TGTGCCAGCAGTGATTGGCACAGGGATTACGAGCAGTACTTC. This encodes CASSDWHRDYEQYF.

V is TRBV28 and J is TRBJ2-7; D unclear. The CDR3 loop spans 16 amino acids. Between the trimmed V and J ends, which lost 6 bases and 0 bases, there was a span of 18 bases. Per germline, CDR1 MDHEN and CDR2 SYDVKM. CDR3 residues: CASSLGWRRSSYEQYF. The CDR3, as DNA: TGTGCCAGCAGCCTCGGATGGCGTCGGAGCTCCTACGAGCAGTACTTC. The entire variable domain, with the rest obtained from reference TRBV28 and TRBJ2-7, is as follows: DVKVTQSSRYLVKRTGEKVFLECVQDMDHENMFWYRQDPGLGLRLIYFSYDVKMKEKGDIPEGYSVSREKKERFSLILESASTNQTSMYLCASSLGWRRSSYEQYFGPGTRLTVT.

The chain carries TRBV5-5 and TRBJ2-5; TRBD1 aligns across 10 bases. The CDR3 is made up of 15 amino acids. Germline CDR1 SGHKS, CDR2 YYEKEE (reference sequence). The ends lost 4 bases at V and 2 bases at J; junction bases unmatched: 5. CDR3 DNA sequence: TGTGCCAGCAGCCGGAGGGACAGGGGACAAGAGACCCAGTACTTC. Translating it yields CASSRRDRGQETQYF.

The chain is built from TRBV7-5 and TRBJ2-7; TRBD1, the D gene given by the table, was not confirmed from the DNA. TRBV7-5 is a documented pseudogene. There are 17 residues in the CDR3. CDR3 DNA: TGTGTCAGAAGCTTAGGAGGTGGGGCAGGCAGGTCGGACGAGCAGTACTTC. It encodes CVRSLGGGAGRSDEQYF.

The chain carries TRBV18 and TRBJ1-5; D call uncertain. Germline loops: CDR1 KGHSH, CDR2 LQKENI. The V gene lost 1 base and the J gene lost 1 base, with 8 bases spanning the gap. This CDR3 spans 15 amino acids. The CDR3: CASSPRTESNQPQHF. CDR3 DNA sequence: TGTGCCAGCTCACCACGGACTGAAAGCAATCAGCCCCAGCATTTT.

In its sample, this clone was seen a few times. V is TRBV29-1 and J is TRBJ1-5; D perhaps matches TRBD1 (5 bases). Trimming removed 3 bases from V and 3 bases from J, with 12 bases in between. This CDR3 contains 14 residues. CDR1 and CDR2 (germline): SQVTM, ANQGSEA. CDR3 coding DNA: TGCAGCGTTGACGGTGGGGGGACCAATCAGCCCCAGCATTTT. This codes for CSVDGGGTNQPQHF.

V gene TRBV18 combines with J gene TRBJ1-5; 7 positions match TRBD1. CDR3 length equals 16 residues. The germline V gene has CDR1 KGHSH and CDR2 LQKENI. The V segment lost 5 bases and the J segment 1 base; nucleotides outside the gene matches: 8. The CDR3 protein is CASSSISRGSNQPQHF. The CDR3 DNA is TGTGCCAGCTCATCGATCAGCAGGGGGAGCAATCAGCCCCAGCATTTT. The full variable domain, in which reference TRBV18 and TRBJ1-5 provide the parts outside the CDR3, is NAGVMQNPRHLVRRRGQEARLRCSPMKGHSHVYWYRQLPEEGLKFMVYLQKENIIDESGMPKERFSAEFPKEGPSILRIQQVVRGDSAAYFCASSSISRGSNQPQHFGDGTRLSIL.

This clone was counted a few times. The chain has TRBV10-3 and TRBJ2-3, with D possibly matching TRBD1 (5 bases). This CDR3 has 14 residues. V was cut by 5 bases and J by 5 bases, with 14 bases left in between. Germline CDR1 reads ENHRY; CDR2 reads SYGVKD. CDR3 in DNA: TGTGCCATCAGTCTAGGCAGGGCTAGAGATACGCAGTATTTT. Its protein is CAISLGRARDTQYF.

The rearrangement uses TRBV10-3 and TRBJ1-5; D unresolved. CDR1 ENHRY and CDR2 SYGVKD come from the germline V gene. The CDR3 contains 14 residues. The germline V and J ends were trimmed by 2 bases and 7 bases, with 12 bases remaining between them. The CDR3: CAISEIDTKQPQHF. The CDR3 coding sequence is TGTGCCATCAGTGAGATAGACACGAAGCAGCCCCAGCATTTT.